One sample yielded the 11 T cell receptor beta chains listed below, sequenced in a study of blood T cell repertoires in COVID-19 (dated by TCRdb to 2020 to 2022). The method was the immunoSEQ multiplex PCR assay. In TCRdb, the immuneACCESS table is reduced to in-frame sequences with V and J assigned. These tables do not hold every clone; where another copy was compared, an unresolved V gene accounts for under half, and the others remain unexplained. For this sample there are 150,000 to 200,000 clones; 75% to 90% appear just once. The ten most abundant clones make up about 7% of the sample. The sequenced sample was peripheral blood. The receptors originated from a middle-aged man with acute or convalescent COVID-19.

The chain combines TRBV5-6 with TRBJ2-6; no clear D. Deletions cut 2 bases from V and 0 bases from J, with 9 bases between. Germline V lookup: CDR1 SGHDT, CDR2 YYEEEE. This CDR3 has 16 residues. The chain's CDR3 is CASSFKFNSGANVLTF. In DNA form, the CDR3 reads TGTGCCAGCAGCTTTAAATTTAACTCTGGGGCCAACGTCCTGACTTTC.

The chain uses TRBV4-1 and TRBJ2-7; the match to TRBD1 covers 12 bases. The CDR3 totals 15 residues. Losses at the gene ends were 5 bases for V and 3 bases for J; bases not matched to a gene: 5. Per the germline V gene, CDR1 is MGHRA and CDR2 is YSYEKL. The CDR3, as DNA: TGCGCCAGCAGCGGCCGGGACAGGGGGCTCTACGAGCAGTACTTC. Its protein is CASSGRDRGLYEQYF.

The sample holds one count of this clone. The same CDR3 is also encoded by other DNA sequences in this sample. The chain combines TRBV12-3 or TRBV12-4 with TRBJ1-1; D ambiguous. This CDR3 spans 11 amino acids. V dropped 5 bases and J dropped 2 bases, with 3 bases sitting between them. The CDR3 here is CASSPNTEAFF. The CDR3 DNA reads TGTGCCAGCAGTCCAAACACTGAAGCTTTCTTT.

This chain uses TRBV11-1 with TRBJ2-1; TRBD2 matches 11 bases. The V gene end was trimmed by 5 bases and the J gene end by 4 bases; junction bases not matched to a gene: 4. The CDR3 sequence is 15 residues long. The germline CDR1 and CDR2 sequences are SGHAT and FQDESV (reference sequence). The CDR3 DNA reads TGTGCCAGCAGCACTAGCGGGGGTGGATACAATGAGCAGTTCTTC. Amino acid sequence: CASSTSGGGYNEQFF.

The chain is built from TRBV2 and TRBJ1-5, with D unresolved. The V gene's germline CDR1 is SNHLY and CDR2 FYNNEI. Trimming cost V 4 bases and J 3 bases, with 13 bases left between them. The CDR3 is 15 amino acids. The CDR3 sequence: CASSGRGQPNQPQHF. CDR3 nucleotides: TGTGCCAGCAGTGGGCGGGGTCAGCCCAATCAGCCCCAGCATTTT.

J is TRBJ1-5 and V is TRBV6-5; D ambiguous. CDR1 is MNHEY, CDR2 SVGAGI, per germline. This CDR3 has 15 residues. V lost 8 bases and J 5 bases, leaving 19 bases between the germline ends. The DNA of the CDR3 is TGTGCCAGCCTTCTCAGCTCCACGGCGGATCAGCCCCAGCATTTT. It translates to CASLLSSTADQPQHF.

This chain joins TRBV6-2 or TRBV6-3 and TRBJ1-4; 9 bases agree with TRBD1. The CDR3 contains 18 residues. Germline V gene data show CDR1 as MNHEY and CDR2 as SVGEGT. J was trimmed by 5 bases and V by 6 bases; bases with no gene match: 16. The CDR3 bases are TGTGCCAGCAGCCGATTCTTACACAGGGGGCGAGGAAATGAAAAACTGTTTTTT. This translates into CASSRFLHRGRGNEKLFF.

The CDR3 DNA sequence: TGTGCCAGCAGTGAAGGGACTAGAGGAGTAGATACGCAGTATTTT. This sequence encodes CASSEGTRGVDTQYF. The rearrangement links TRBV2 to TRBJ2-3; TRBD2 matches at 7 bases. The CDR3 has 15 amino acids. From germline, CDR1 is SNHLY and CDR2 FYNNEI. The junction had 6 bases not matched to a gene; V was cut back by 1 base and J by 5 bases.

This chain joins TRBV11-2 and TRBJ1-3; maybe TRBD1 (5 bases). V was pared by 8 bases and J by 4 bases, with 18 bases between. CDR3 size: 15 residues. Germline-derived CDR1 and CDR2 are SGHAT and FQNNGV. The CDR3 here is CASGSRQGGGNTIYF. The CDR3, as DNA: TGTGCCAGCGGCTCCAGGCAGGGAGGAGGAAACACCATATATTTT.

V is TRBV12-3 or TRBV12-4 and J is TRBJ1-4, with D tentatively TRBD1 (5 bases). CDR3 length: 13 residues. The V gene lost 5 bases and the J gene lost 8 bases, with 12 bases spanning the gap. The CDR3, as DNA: TGTGCCAGCAGTGTCAGGGTTACCGAAAAACTGTTTTTT. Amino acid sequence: CASSVRVTEKLFF.

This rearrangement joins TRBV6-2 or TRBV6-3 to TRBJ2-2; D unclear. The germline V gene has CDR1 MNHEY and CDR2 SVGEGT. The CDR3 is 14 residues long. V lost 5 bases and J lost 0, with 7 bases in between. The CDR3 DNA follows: TGTGCCAGCAGTCCACACGCGAACACCGGGGAGCTGTTTTTT. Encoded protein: CASSPHANTGELFF.